The TCR beta chain described here comes from a study of CD8+ T cells in alopecia areata. The V gene lost 3 bases and the J gene lost 5 bases, with 20 bases spanning the gap. Germline loops: CDR1 SGHRS, CDR2 YFSETQ. The CDR3 has 16 residues. RNA extraction was followed by reverse transcription into cDNA, which acted as the sequencing template. The method was immunoSEQ multiplex PCR; TCRdb's version includes in-frame clones alone and lacks a portion of them. The table records about 64,000 clones, around 45% of them present only once. As for treatment: oral pan-JAK inhibitor, 5-10 mg twice daily. This clone was seen a handful of times.

The sequenced sample was CD8+ T cells sorted from blood, obtained at approximately week 36, from a patient treated with tofacitinib. The sequence derives from a human donor with alopecia areata. The chain recombines TRBV5-1 with TRBJ2-5; maybe TRBD2 (5 bases). Here the CDR3 reads CASSSPLAHSGETQYF. CDR3 in DNA: TGCGCCAGCAGCTCCCCTCTAGCCCACAGTGGGGAGACCCAGTACTTC.